This T cell receptor (beta chain) was captured in a study of blood T cell repertoires in COVID-19 (dated by TCRdb to about 2020). Concerning the study at large: The collaborator samples originated in the United States, Italy and Spain and spanned the acute and convalescent phases of COVID-19. The repertoires were released in a freely available public database intended as a resource for research on the immune response to SARS-CoV-2. Samples were obtained from the ongoing ImmuneRACE study (first 160 participants) and from some 1,200 subjects provided by 6 global collaborators. Where HLA class I and class II types were available, the types were taken from metadata supplied by the sample provider, not from assay-based typing. The prospective study material was composed of cDNA or gDNA derived from T cells, B-cell-depleted T cells, or PBMCs. Deeply sampled blood TCRbeta repertoires from subjects exposed to, actively infected with, or recovered from COVID-19 were included in the dataset. A de-identified subject ID, COVID-19 status, age in years and sex were almost always included in the sample metadata. What the work shows at the level of the full study, not this receptor alone: Clinical and demographic metadata were provided uncurated, with the amount varying by source and participant.

V is shortened by 2 bases, J by 4 bases, and the region joining them spans 18 bases. Looking up the germline V gene yields CDR1 KGHSH and CDR2 LQKENI. The CDR3, cysteine through phenylalanine, is 18 amino acids long. Solely the CDR3 DNA is kept, with 54 bases framed from the first base. The immunoSEQ Assay, a bias-controlled multiplex PCR, was used to amplify TCRbeta CDR3 regions from genomic DNA. On the study's bioinformatics: The number of nucleated cells in each sample was estimated from the amplification of reference gene primers within the assay. To quantify the absolute abundance of each unique TCRbeta CDR3 rearrangement, sequence reads were collapsed and filtered. For each sample, productive Simpson clonality was calculated as the square root of Simpson's diversity index over productive rearrangements. The table comes from immuneACCESS by way of TCRdb, which keeps in-frame sequences with V and J called. Part of the clones is missing from these tables; in studies checked, under half for an unresolved V gene and the rest for unknown reasons. D and trimming were read from the DNA, whereas the V and J calls and clone size are those reported in that table. In all, the sample holds under 250,000 clones, and about 93% of those were seen once. The ten largest clones add up to about 0.8% of the sample.

One collaborating source in Seattle enrolled patients during active infection and followed them longitudinally through the course of disease. Collaborating institutions collected whole blood in K2EDTA tubes following their own protocols. For TCRbeta analysis, collaborators shipped samples as frozen whole blood, isolated PBMCs, or DNA extracted from either of those sample types. Comments on this clone: No antigen is known for it. Nothing much larger sits one base from this clone, and base qualities are not available.

This receptor was obtained from a man aged 60-69 years with COVID-19, enrolled during active disease. The chain is assembled from TRBV18 and TRBJ2-6; a tentative D call is TRBD2 (7 bases match). The sample consisted of peripheral blood. Here the CDR3 is given as CASSPTLVGGRGANVLTF. The DNA sequence follows: TGTGCCAGCTCACCAACCCTGGTCGGGGGGCGCGGGGCCAACGTCCTGACTTTC.